The rows below give T cell receptor beta chains drawn from one sample of a study of Ad26.COV2.S vaccination and SARS-CoV-2 variants. Using immunoSEQ multiplex PCR, the repertoire was profiled, and TCRdb retains in-frame clones only, with some absent. The sample lists 200,000 to 300,000 clones, around 85% occurring once. Sequencing used peripheral blood, obtained in a trial of Ad26.COV2.S vaccine versus placebo. The receptors were gathered from a person aged 18-65 years who received the Ad26.COV2.S COVID-19 vaccine or a placebo. The CDR3 runs from the conserved cysteine through the conserved F or W. D genes are given only for firm matches. Clone size is stated in some rows and not others, as once, few, many or a class when expanded.

TRBJ1-1 | TRBV11-1 | - | - | CASSLALTRTEAFF | TGTGCCAGCAGCTTAGCTCTGACACGGACTGAAGCTTTCTTT
TRBJ1-2 | TRBV7-6 | - | - | CASSPRQTTNYGYTF | TGTGCCAGCAGCCCTCGACAGACTACTAACTATGGCTACACCTTC
TRBJ2-6 | TRBV6-2/TRBV6-3 | - | - | CASSSSGPTKWANVLTF | TGTGCCAGCAGTAGTTCAGGGCCGACGAAGTGGGCCAACGTCCTGACTTTC
TRBJ1-1 | TRBV5-1 | TRBD1 | few | CASSYASGGVIKNTEAFF | TGCGCCAGCAGCTACGCTTCAGGGGGGGTGATTAAGAACACTGAAGCTTTCTTT
TRBJ1-3 | TRBV6-5 | - | - | CASPRMEVKGNTIYF | TGTGCCAGCCCACGAATGGAAGTAAAGGGAAACACCATATATTTT
TRBJ1-3 | TRBV18 | - | - | CASSPEGNTIYF | TGTGCCAGCTCACCAGAGGGAAACACCATATATTTT
TRBJ2-1 | TRBV5-6 | TRBD2 | - | CASSLALAGRDEQFF | TGTGCCAGCAGCTTGGCACTAGCGGGTAGGGATGAGCAGTTCTTC
TRBJ1-2 | TRBV6-5 | - | - | CASRGQGRGYGYTF | TGTGCCAGTCGGGGGCAGGGGAGGGGTTATGGCTACACCTTC
TRBJ1-1 | TRBV5-4 | TRBD1 | - | CASSFGDRGAEAFF | TGTGCCAGCAGCTTCGGTGACAGGGGGGCTGAAGCTTTCTTT
TRBJ1-2 | TRBV4-3 | TRBD1 | - | CASSQDKDRAEGVYGYTF | TGCGCCAGCAGCCAAGATAAGGACAGGGCAGAGGGGGTCTATGGCTACACCTTC
TRBJ1-1 | TRBV7-8 | - | - | CASSLGAGRVGTEAFF | TGTGCCAGCAGCTTAGGCGCAGGCAGGGTGGGCACTGAAGCTTTCTTT
TRBJ1-3 | TRBV6-2/TRBV6-3 | - | - | CASGRKSGNTIYF | TGTGCCAGCGGCCGTAAGTCCGGAAACACCATATATTTT
TRBJ2-2 | TRBV6-1 | - | few | CASSELDGTGELFF | TGTGCCAGCAGTGAATTAGATGGTACCGGGGAGCTGTTTTTT
TRBJ1-1 | TRBV19 | - | once | CASSIGPVRGVNTEAFF | TGTGCCAGTAGTATCGGCCCGGTACGTGGGGTGAACACTGAAGCTTTCTTT
TRBJ1-2 | TRBV7-8 | - | once | CASSLLSQAGGYTF | TGTGCCAGCAGCTTATTGTCTCAGGCGGGTGGCTACACCTTC
TRBJ2-1 | TRBV6-9 | - | - | CASSYKAHSYNEQFF | TGTGCCAGCAGTTACAAGGCACACTCCTACAATGAGCAGTTCTTC
TRBJ2-1 | TRBV24-1 | TRBD2 | - | CATHPGRGRANEQFF | TGTGCCACACACCCCGGGAGGGGTCGAGCGAATGAGCAGTTCTTC
TRBJ2-2 | TRBV3-1/TRBV3-2 | - | - | CASGVTGELFF | TGTGCCAGTGGAGTCACCGGGGAGCTGTTTTTT
TRBJ1-2 | TRBV28 | - | - | CASSSGDGYTF | TGTGCCAGCAGTTCAGGGGATGGCTACACCTTC
TRBJ1-4 | TRBV6-5 | - | - | CASRPRTVANEKLFF | TGTGCCAGCAGACCACGGACGGTAGCTAATGAAAAACTGTTTTTT
TRBJ2-7 | TRBV9 | - | many | CASSVGRGRNEQYF | TGTGCCAGCAGCGTAGGCAGGGGAAGGAACGAGCAGTACTTC
TRBJ2-3 | TRBV5-4 | TRBD2 | - | CASSPWGGTSNGYTQYF | TGTGCCAGCAGCCCCTGGGGCGGGACTAGCAATGGATATACGCAGTATTTT
TRBJ1-1 | TRBV5-8 | - | - | CASSLRFVPEAFF | TGTGCCAGCAGCCTACGTTTTGTACCCGAAGCTTTCTTT
TRBJ1-5 | TRBV5-3 | - | once | CARSKRSPGRGSNQPQHF | TGTGCCAGAAGCAAGAGGAGCCCGGGCAGGGGCAGCAATCAGCCCCAGCATTTT
TRBJ1-6 | TRBV7-2 | - | once | CASSPRTVEYNSPLHF | TGTGCCAGCAGCCCCCGGACAGTCGAGTATAATTCACCCCTCCACTTT
TRBJ2-3 | TRBV2 | - | - | CASTRTSTDTQYF | TGTGCCAGCACGAGGACTAGCACAGATACGCAGTATTTT
TRBJ2-3 | TRBV4-3 | - | - | CASSQDIDWGVTADTQYF | TGCGCCAGCAGCCAAGACATCGATTGGGGGGTGACGGCAGATACGCAGTATTTT
TRBJ1-5 | TRBV19 | - | - | CAISRGQNNQPQHF | TGTGCCATTTCGCGGGGGCAAAACAATCAGCCCCAGCATTTT
TRBJ2-2 | TRBV7-9 | - | - | CASSLLGRPGELFF | TGTGCCAGCAGCTTACTAGGGCGCCCCGGGGAGCTGTTTTTT
TRBJ1-2 | TRBV24-1 | TRBD1 | - | CATSDPNRQGDYGYTF | TGTGCCACCAGTGATCCGAACCGACAGGGCGACTATGGCTACACCTTC